Listed below are T cell receptor beta chains from one sample, sequenced in a study of T cell responses to AZD1222 COVID-19 vaccine. TCRdb keeps only in-frame clones here, not all; method: immunoSEQ multiplex PCR. The sample has under 150,000 clones; approximately 90% are singletons. The sequenced sample was peripheral blood, obtained 28 days after the second AZD1222 dose. These receptors were obtained from an adult who received the AZD1222 COVID-19 vaccine. Each CDR3 is given with its conserved first and last residue. The D gene is left open where the match is weak. For some rows the clone size is stated as once, few or many, or as a class when expanded; others skip it.

cdr3_aa	cdr3_nt	j_call	cdr3_length	clone_size	d_call	v_call
CASSDPWTLKGEKLFF	TGTGCCAGCAGTGACCCCTGGACCCTGAAAGGAGAAAAACTGTTTTTT	TRBJ1-4	16	NA	NA	TRBV6-1
CASSGTTDTQYF	TGTGCCAGCAGCGGGACCACAGATACGCAGTATTTT	TRBJ2-3	12	NA	NA	TRBV3-1/TRBV3-2
CASSGGQGGFDEQFF	TGTGCCAGCAGCGGGGGACAGGGGGGATTCGATGAGCAGTTCTTC	TRBJ2-1	15	NA	TRBD1	TRBV9
CASSQAPYRELGGELFF	TGTGCCAGCAGCCAAGCCCCCTACCGGGAGCTTGGCGGGGAGCTGTTTTTT	TRBJ2-2	17	NA	NA	TRBV4-2
CASSQVVEGGETRGETEAFF	TGTGCCAGCAGCCAAGTAGTCGAAGGGGGCGAAACACGAGGCGAAACTGAAGCTTTCTTT	TRBJ1-1	20	NA	TRBD1	TRBV3-1/TRBV3-2
CAISESLGTGNTEAFF	TGTGCCATCAGTGAGTCGCTAGGGACGGGGAACACTGAAGCTTTCTTT	TRBJ1-1	16	NA	NA	TRBV10-3
CASSLFPDGGSSYNEQFF	TGTGCCAGCAGCTTATTTCCTGACGGAGGGAGCTCCTACAATGAGCAGTTCTTC	TRBJ2-1	18	NA	NA	TRBV7-8
CASSPQIYSNQPQHF	TGTGCCAGCAGTCCGCAGATTTATAGCAATCAGCCCCAGCATTTT	TRBJ1-5	15	NA	NA	TRBV27
CASSPITGGTGELFF	TGTGCCAGCAGTCCCATCACAGGGGGCACCGGGGAGCTGTTTTTT	TRBJ2-2	15	NA	TRBD1	TRBV27
CASSLKDGGFTDTQYF	TGCGCCAGCAGCTTGAAAGACGGGGGGTTCACAGATACGCAGTATTTT	TRBJ2-3	16	NA	TRBD2	TRBV5-1
CAWRPPGQGLPEAFF	TGTGCCTGGAGGCCACCGGGACAGGGTTTGCCTGAAGCTTTCTTT	TRBJ1-1	15	once	TRBD1	TRBV30
CASSYIPSNTEAFF	TGTGCCAGCAGTTACATTCCTTCGAACACTGAAGCTTTCTTT	TRBJ1-1	14	NA	NA	TRBV6-5
CASSDSWDKCEQYF	TGTGCCAGCAGTGACTCGTGGGACAAATGCGAGCAGTACTTC	TRBJ2-7	14	NA	NA	TRBV6-4
CASSQSGAGTEAFF	TGTGCCAGCAGCCAATCCGGGGCGGGCACTGAAGCTTTCTTT	TRBJ1-1	14	NA	NA	TRBV16
CASSVKREPNYGYTF	TGTGCCAGCAGTGTCAAGAGGGAACCTAACTATGGCTACACCTTC	TRBJ1-2	15	NA	NA	TRBV27
CASSGNWGAGNTIYF	TGTGCCAGCAGCGGAAATTGGGGAGCTGGAAACACCATATATTTT	TRBJ1-3	15	NA	NA	TRBV7-2
CASSYSWVGTGELFF	TGTGCCAGCAGTTACTCGTGGGTAGGCACCGGGGAGCTGTTTTTT	TRBJ2-2	15	NA	NA	TRBV6-5
CASSLGTGHQPQHF	TGTGCCAGCAGCTTAGGGACAGGGCATCAGCCCCAGCATTTT	TRBJ1-5	14	NA	TRBD1	TRBV7-2
CATSDKVGTEAFF	TGTGCCACCAGTGACAAGGTGGGCACTGAAGCTTTCTTT	TRBJ1-1	13	NA	NA	TRBV24-1